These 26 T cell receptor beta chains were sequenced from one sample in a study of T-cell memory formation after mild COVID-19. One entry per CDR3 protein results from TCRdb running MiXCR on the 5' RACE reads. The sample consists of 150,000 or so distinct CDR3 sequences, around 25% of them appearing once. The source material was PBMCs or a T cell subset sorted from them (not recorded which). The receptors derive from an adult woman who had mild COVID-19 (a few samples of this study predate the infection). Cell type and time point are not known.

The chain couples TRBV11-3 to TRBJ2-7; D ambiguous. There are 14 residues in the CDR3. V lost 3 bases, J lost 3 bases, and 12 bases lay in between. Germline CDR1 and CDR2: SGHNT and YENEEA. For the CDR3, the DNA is TGTGCCAGCAGCTTTGACCGGACGAGCTACGAGCAGTACTTC. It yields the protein CASSFDRTSYEQYF.

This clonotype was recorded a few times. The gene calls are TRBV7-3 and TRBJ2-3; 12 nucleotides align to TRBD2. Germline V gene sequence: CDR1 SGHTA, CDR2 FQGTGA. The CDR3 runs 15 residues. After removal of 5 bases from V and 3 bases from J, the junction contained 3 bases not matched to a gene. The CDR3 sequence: CASSAGTSGTDTQYF. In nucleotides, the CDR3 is TGTGCCAGCAGCGCTGGGACTAGCGGGACAGATACGCAGTATTTT.

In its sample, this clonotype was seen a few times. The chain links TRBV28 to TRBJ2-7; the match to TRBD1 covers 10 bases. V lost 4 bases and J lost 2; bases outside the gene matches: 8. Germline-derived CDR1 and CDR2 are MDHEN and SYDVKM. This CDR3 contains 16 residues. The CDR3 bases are TGTGCCAGCAGTTCTCCAGACAGGGGGCGCGCCTACGAGCAGTACTTC. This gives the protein CASSSPDRGRAYEQYF.

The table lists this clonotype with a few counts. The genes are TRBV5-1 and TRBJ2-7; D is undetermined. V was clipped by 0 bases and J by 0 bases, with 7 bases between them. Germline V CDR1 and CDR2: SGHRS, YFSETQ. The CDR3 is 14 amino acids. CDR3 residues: CASSLGPNSYEQYF. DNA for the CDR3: TGCGCCAGCAGCTTGGGACCGAACTCCTACGAGCAGTACTTC. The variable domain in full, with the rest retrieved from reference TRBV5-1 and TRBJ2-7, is KAGVTQTPRYLIKTRGQQVTLSCSPISGHRSVSWYQQTPGQGLQFLFEYFSETQRNKGNFPGRFSGRQFSNSRSEMNVSTLELGDSALYLCASSLGPNSYEQYFGPGTRLTVT.

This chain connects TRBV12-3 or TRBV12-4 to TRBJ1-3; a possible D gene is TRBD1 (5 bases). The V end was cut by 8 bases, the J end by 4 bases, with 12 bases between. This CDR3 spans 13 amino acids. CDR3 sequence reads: CASPRAEGNTIYF. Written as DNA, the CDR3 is TGTGCCAGCCCCAGGGCCGAAGGAAACACCATATATTTT.

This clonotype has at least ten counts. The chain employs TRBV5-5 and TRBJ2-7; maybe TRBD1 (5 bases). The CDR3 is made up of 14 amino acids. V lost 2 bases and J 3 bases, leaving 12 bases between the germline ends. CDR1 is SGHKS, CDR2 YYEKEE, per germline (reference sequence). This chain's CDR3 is CASSFERTIYEQYF. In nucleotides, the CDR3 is TGTGCCAGCAGCTTCGAAAGGACAATCTACGAGCAGTACTTC. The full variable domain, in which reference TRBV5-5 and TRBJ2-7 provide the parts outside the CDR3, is DAGVTQSPTHLIKTRGQQVTLRCSPISGHKSVSWYQQVLGQGPQFIFQYYEKEERGRGNFPDRFSARQFPNYSSELNVNALLLGDSALYLCASSFERTIYEQYFGPGTRLTVT.

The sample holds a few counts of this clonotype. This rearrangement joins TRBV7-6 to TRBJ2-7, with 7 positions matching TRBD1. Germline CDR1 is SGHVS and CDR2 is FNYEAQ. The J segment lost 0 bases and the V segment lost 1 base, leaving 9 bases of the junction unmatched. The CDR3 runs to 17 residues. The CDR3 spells CASSLEFGQGDSYEQYF. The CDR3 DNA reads TGTGCCAGCAGCTTAGAGTTCGGGCAGGGGGACTCCTACGAGCAGTACTTC.

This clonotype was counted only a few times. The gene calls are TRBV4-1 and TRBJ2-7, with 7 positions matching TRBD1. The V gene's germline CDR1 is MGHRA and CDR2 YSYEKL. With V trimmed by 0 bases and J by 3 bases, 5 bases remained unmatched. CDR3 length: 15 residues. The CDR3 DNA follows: TGCGCCAGCAGCCAAGAATGGCAGGGGGACTACGAGCAGTACTTC. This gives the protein CASSQEWQGDYEQYF.

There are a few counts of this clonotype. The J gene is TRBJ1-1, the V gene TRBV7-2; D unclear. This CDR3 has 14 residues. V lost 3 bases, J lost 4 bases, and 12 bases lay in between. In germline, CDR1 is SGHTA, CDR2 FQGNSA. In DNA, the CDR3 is TGTGCCAGCAGCTTCCTTCCCTTGGTCACTGAAGCTTTCTTT. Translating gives CASSFLPLVTEAFF.

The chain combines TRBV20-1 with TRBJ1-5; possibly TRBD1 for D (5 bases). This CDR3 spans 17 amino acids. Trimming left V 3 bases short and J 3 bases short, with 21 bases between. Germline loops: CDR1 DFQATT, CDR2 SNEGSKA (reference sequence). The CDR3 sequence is CSARGGVYRTPNQPQHF. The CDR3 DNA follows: TGCAGTGCTAGGGGGGGGGTTTACCGGACACCCAATCAGCCCCAGCATTTT.

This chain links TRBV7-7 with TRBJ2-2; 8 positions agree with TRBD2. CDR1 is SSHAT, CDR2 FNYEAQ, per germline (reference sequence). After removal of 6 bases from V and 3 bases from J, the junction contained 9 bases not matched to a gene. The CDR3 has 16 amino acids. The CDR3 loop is CASRASGSTYTGELFF. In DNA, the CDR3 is TGTGCCAGCAGGGCTAGCGGGTCGACCTACACCGGGGAGCTGTTTTTT. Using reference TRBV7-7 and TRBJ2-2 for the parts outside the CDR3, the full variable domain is GAGVSQSPRYKVTKRGQDVTLRCDPISSHATLYWYQQALGQGPEFLTYFNYEAQPDKSGLPSDRFSAERPEGSISTLTIQRTEQRDSAMYRCASRASGSTYTGELFFGEGSRLTVL.

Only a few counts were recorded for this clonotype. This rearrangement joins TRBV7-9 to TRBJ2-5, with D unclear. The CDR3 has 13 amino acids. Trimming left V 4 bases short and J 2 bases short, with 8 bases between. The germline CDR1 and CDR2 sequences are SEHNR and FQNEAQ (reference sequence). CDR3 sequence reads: CASSWDSQETQYF. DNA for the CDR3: TGTGCCAGCAGCTGGGATTCACAAGAGACCCAGTACTTC.

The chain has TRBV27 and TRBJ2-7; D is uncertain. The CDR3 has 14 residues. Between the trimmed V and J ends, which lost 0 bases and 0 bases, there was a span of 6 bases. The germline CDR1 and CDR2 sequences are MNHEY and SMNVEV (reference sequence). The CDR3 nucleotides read TGTGCCAGCAGTTTATCCCCCAGCTCCTACGAGCAGTACTTC. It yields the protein CASSLSPSSYEQYF.

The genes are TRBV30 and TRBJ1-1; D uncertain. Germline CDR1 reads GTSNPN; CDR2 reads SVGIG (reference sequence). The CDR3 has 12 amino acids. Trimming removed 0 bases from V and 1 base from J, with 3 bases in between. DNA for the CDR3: TGTGCCTGGAGTGTTTCGAACACTGAAGCTTTCTTT. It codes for CAWSVSNTEAFF. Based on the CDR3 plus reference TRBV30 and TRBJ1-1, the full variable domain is SQTIHQWPATLVQPVGSPLSLECTVEGTSNPNLYWYRQAAGRGLQLLFYSVGIGQISSEVPQNLSASRPQDRQFILSSKKLLLSDSGFYLCAWSVSNTEAFFGQGTRLTVV.

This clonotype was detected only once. The CDR3 DNA reads as TGTGCCAGCAGATCCCGGGACCCGCCGGAGACCCAGTACTTC. This encodes CASRSRDPPETQYF. The chain joins TRBV6-2 or TRBV6-3 to TRBJ2-5, with D perhaps being TRBD1 or TRBD2 (5 bases each). Germline V gene sequence: CDR1 MNHEY, CDR2 SVGEGT. The CDR3 is made up of 14 amino acids. The ends were cut back, 6 bases at V and 5 bases at J, with 16 bases in the middle.

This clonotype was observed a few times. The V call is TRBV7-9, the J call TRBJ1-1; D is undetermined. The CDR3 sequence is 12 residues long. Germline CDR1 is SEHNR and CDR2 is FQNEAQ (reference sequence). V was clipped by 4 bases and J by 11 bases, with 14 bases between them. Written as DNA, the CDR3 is TGTGCCAGCAGCTATGGGCCAGGAGGCGCTTTCTTT. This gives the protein CASSYGPGGAFF.

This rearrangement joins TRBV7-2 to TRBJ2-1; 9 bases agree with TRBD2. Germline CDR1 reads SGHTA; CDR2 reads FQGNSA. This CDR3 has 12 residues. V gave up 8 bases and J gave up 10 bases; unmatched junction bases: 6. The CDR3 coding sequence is TGTGCCAGCGCTAGCGGGGTAGGGGAGCAGTTCTTC. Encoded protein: CASASGVGEQFF.

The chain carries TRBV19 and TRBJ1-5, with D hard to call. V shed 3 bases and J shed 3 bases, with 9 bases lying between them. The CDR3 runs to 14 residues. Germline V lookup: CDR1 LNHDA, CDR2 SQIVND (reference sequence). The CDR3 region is CASSMTGPNQPQHF. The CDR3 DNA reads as TGTGCCAGTAGTATGACTGGACCCAATCAGCCCCAGCATTTT.

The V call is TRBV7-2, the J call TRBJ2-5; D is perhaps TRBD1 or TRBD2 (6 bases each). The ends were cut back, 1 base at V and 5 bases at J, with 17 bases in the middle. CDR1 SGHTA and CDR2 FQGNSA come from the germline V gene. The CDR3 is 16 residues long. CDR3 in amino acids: CASSLVGGPMGETQYF. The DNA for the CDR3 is TGTGCCAGCAGCTTAGTTGGGGGGCCCATGGGTGAGACCCAGTACTTC. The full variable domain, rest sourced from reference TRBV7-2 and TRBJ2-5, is GAGVSQSPSNKVTEKGKDVELRCDPISGHTALYWYRQSLGQGLEFLIYFQGNSAPDKSGLPSDRFSAERTGGSVSTLTIQRTQQEDSAVYLCASSLVGGPMGETQYFGPGTRLLVL.

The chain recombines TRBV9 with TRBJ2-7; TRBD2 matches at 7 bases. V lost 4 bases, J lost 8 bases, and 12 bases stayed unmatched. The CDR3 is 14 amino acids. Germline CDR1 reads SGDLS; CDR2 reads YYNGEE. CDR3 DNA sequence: TGTGCCAGCAGCCCAGCGGGATCTATCCGGAAGCAGTACTTC. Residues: CASSPAGSIRKQYF.

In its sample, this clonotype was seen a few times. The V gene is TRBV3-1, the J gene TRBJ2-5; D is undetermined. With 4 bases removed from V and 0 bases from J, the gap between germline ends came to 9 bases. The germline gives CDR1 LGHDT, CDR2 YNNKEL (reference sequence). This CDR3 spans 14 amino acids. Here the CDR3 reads CASSPRRDQETQYF. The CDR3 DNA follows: TGTGCCAGCAGCCCTCGAAGGGACCAAGAGACCCAGTACTTC.

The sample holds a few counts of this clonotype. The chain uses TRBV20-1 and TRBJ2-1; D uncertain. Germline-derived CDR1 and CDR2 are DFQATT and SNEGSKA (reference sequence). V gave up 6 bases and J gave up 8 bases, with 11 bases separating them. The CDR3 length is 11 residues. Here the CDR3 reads CSAGSPYEQFF. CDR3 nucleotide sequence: TGCAGTGCCGGGTCTCCGTATGAGCAGTTCTTC.

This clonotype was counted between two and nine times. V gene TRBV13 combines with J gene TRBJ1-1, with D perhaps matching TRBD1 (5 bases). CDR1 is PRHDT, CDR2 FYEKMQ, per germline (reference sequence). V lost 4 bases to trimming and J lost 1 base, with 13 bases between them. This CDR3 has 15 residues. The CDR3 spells CASSSPRGANTEAFF. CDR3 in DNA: TGTGCCAGCAGCTCCCCCAGAGGGGCGAACACTGAAGCTTTCTTT.

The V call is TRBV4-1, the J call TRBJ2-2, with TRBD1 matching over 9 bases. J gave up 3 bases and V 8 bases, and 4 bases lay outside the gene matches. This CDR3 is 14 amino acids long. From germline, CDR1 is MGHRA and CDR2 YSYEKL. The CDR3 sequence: CASGRDRDTGELFF. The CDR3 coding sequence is TGCGCCAGCGGCCGGGACAGGGACACCGGGGAGCTGTTTTTT.

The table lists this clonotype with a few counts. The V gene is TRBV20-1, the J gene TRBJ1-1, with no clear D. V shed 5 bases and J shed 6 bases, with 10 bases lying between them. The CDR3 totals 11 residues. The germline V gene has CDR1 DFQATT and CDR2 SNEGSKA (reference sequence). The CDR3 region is CSARRGAEAFF. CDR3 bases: TGCAGTGCTCGCCGGGGTGCTGAAGCTTTCTTT.

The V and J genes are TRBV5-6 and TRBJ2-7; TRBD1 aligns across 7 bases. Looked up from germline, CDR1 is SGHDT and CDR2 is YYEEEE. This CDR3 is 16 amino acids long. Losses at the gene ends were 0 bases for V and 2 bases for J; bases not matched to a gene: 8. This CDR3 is CASSLEGTGDPYEQYF. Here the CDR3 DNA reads TGTGCCAGCAGCTTGGAAGGAACAGGGGACCCCTACGAGCAGTACTTC. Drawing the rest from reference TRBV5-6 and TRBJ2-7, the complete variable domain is DAGVTQSPTHLIKTRGQQVTLRCSPKSGHDTVSWYQQALGQGPQFIFQYYEEEERQRGNFPDRFSGHQFPNYSSELNVNALLLGDSALYLCASSLEGTGDPYEQYFGPGTRLTVT.